This T cell receptor beta chain was profiled in a study of CD8 T cells in ankylosing spondylitis (dated by TCRdb to 2017 to 2019). Turning to the overall study: The study profiled T cell receptor beta repertoires in healthy donors and ankylosing spondylitis patients to find disease-linked TCR variants. The full study cohort was made up of about two dozen ankylosing spondylitis patients and 108 healthy donors. Samples of peripheral blood were taken, and for ankylosing spondylitis patients, synovial fluid was collected as well. Overall study outcomes, separate from this receptor: Some of the motif variants had been reported before in the synovial fluid and blood of reactive arthritis patients, a finding that suggests common disease-initiation mechanisms. A TCR beta motif of several highly homologous amino acid variants appeared characteristic of blood from ankylosing spondylitis patients. The disease-linked clones were reported as significantly enriched in matched synovial fluid samples from ankylosing spondylitis patients. The disease-linked clones had a CD8+ phenotype and were found at relatively low frequencies in peripheral blood.

The sequencer listed for this sample is Illumina HiSeq 2500. Quantitative 5'-RACE with molecular barcodes was used to prepare TCR beta libraries. In the paper's pipeline: A new computational method, built on a probabilistic model of VDJ rearrangement, was used to identify disease-linked TCR variants. TCRdb trimmed the raw reads at Q25, called clones with MiXCR and kept productive beta chains. One record per CDR3 amino acid sequence lists the most common genes and DNA. None of the V and J calls come from the authors' own analysis; TCRdb made them. Recorded for this sample are 100,000 to 150,000 distinct CDR3 sequences; about a sixth of them occurred a single time. In total, the top ten clones hold 33% of the sample. In its sample, this clonotype was seen a few times. Its antigen has not been determined. Base qualities were left out, and no much larger clone turns up one base away. This TCR was sampled from a male donor with ankylosing spondylitis. Sequenced input: blood, either unsorted or a sorted T cell fraction (not recorded which).

The CDR3 loop reads CASSAPGTGLKNTEAFF. The DNA sequence follows: TGTGCCAGCAGCGCCCCGGGGACAGGGTTAAAGAACACTGAAGCTTTCTTT. Rearrangement joined TRBV21-1 to TRBJ1-1; TRBD1, the table's D call, was not compared with the DNA. TRBV21-1 is recorded as a pseudogene. The CDR3 runs 17 residues from the cysteine to the phenylalanine. Only CDR3 DNA remains: 51 bases, in frame from the first base.